The sequence of this T cell receptor beta chain was determined in a study of blood T cell repertoires in COVID-19. Turning to the study itself: The analysed material was cDNA or gDNA that came from T cells, B-cell-depleted T cells, or PBMCs.

Produced via immunoSEQ multiplex PCR; TCRdb's table is partial and in-frame only. Of roughly 200,000 clones in the sample, roughly 80% were seen once. This clonotype was sampled from a man aged 40-55 years who had recovered from COVID-19. What was sequenced was PBMCs or T cells enriched from blood (not recorded which).

Written as DNA, the CDR3 is TGTGCCAGTAGTCCCGGGACAGGGATAGACTATGGCTACACCTTC. Its translation: CASSPGTGIDYGYTF. The chain employs TRBV19 and TRBJ1-2; 9 bases agree with TRBD1. The CDR3 length is 15 residues. Per the germline V gene, CDR1 is LNHDA and CDR2 is SQIVND (reference sequence). The V gene end was trimmed by 5 bases and the J gene end by 3 bases; junction bases not matched to a gene: 7.